This is a list of T cell receptor beta chains from one sample in a study of cytomegalovirus exposure and HLA in healthy donors. Clones were sequenced by immunoSEQ multiplex PCR, and TCRdb holds only the in-frame ones, with some missing. The data contain about 64,000 clones, more than 60% of them singletons. Sequencing input: PBMCs. These receptors were taken from a male donor in good health and CMV-seropositive. CDR3s include the opening cysteine and the closing phenylalanine or tryptophan. The D gene is left open where the match is weak. Clone size is shown for a subset of rows, as once, few, many or a class of expanded clone.

>NA|TRBD1|TRBV28|TRBJ2-3
CASSSKRTGRADTQYF
TGTGCCAGCAGTTCCAAAAGGACAGGGCGGGCGGATACGCAGTATTTT
>NA|TRBD1|TRBV7-2|TRBJ1-2
CASSVTGRNGYTF
TGTGCCAGCAGCGTGACAGGGAGGAATGGCTACACCTTC
>NA|TRBD2|TRBV19|TRBJ2-1
CASKPQLAGPYNEQFF
TGTGCCAGTAAACCCCAACTAGCGGGGCCATACAATGAGCAGTTCTTC
>NA|NA|TRBV6-5|TRBJ2-2
CATSRGGGNTGELFF
TGTGCCACCTCACGGGGAGGGGGGAACACCGGGGAGCTGTTTTTT
>NA|NA|TRBV6-1|TRBJ2-1
CASRAARQFEQFF
TGTGCCAGCAGGGCAGCCCGACAATTCGAGCAGTTCTTC
>NA|TRBD1|TRBV6-1|TRBJ2-7
CASSDTGAWSYEQYF
TGTGCCAGCAGTGATACAGGGGCATGGTCCTACGAGCAGTACTTC
>NA|TRBD1|TRBV7-2|TRBJ1-2
CASRGQGAYGYTF
TGTGCCAGCAGAGGACAGGGGGCTTATGGCTACACCTTC
>NA|TRBD2|TRBV5-4|TRBJ2-7
CASRYSGGDSYEQYF
TGTGCCAGCAGGTATAGCGGGGGGGATTCCTACGAGCAGTACTTC
>NA|TRBD1|TRBV6-1|TRBJ2-1
CASSEWPRVGTGVNEQFF
TGTGCCAGCAGTGAATGGCCGCGGGTAGGGACAGGGGTCAATGAGCAGTTCTTC
>NA|NA|TRBV19|TRBJ2-1
CASSITGFSYNEQFF
TGTGCCAGTAGTATAACGGGGTTTTCCTACAATGAGCAGTTCTTC
>NA|TRBD2|TRBV7-9|TRBJ2-7
CASIGLGSYEQYF
TGTGCCAGCATCGGACTAGGCTCATACGAGCAGTACTTC
>NA|NA|TRBV19|TRBJ2-7
CASSMATYHEQYF
TGTGCCAGTAGTATGGCAACATACCACGAGCAGTACTTC
>NA|TRBD2|TRBV2|TRBJ2-3
CASNLSGKRTDTQYF
TGTGCCAGCAACCTTAGCGGGAAGCGGACAGATACGCAGTATTTT
>NA|TRBD1|TRBV10-3|TRBJ1-2
CAISDGQGAFRYGYTF
TGTGCCATCAGTGACGGACAGGGGGCTTTTCGATATGGCTACACCTTC
>NA|TRBD1|TRBV11-2|TRBJ2-3
CASKGGPGDTQYF
TGTGCCAGCAAAGGGGGCCCCGGGGATACGCAGTATTTT
>NA|TRBD1|TRBV6-4|TRBJ1-5
CASSDLGQGINIQPQHF
TGTGCCAGCAGTGACCTGGGACAGGGGATAAATATTCAGCCCCAGCATTTT
>NA|NA|TRBV2|TRBJ1-1
CASSVRTRGNTEAFF
TGTGCCAGCAGTGTTAGGACCAGGGGGAACACTGAAGCTTTCTTT
>NA|TRBD2|TRBV13|TRBJ2-3
CASSPAGGPRDTQYF
TGTGCCAGCAGCCCAGCGGGGGGGCCTAGAGATACGCAGTATTTT
>few|NA|TRBV10-3|TRBJ2-7
CAIRTTAGYEQYF
TGTGCCATCAGAACTACGGCGGGGTACGAGCAGTACTTC
>NA|NA|TRBV7-2|TRBJ1-2
CASSLDGTYGYTF
TGTGCCAGCAGCCTGGACGGGACATATGGCTACACCTTC
>NA|TRBD2|TRBV5-4|TRBJ2-3
CASSVSGGALDTQYF
TGTGCCAGCAGCGTTAGCGGGGGGGCCTTAGATACGCAGTATTTT
>NA|NA|TRBV30|TRBJ1-2
CAWSSAANYGYTF
TGTGCCTGGAGTTCCGCAGCTAACTATGGCTACACCTTC
>NA|NA|TRBV5-4|TRBJ2-5
CASSFWGHDLVPSGTQYF
TGTGCCAGCAGCTTTTGGGGGCACGACCTGGTCCCTTCAGGGACCCAGTACTTC
>NA|NA|TRBV5-1|TRBJ2-2
CASSPPGANTGELFF
TGCGCCAGCAGCCCCCCGGGTGCGAACACCGGGGAGCTGTTTTTT
>NA|NA|TRBV2|TRBJ2-7
CASSAQVGNEQYF
TGTGCCAGCAGTGCCCAGGTCGGTAACGAGCAGTACTTC
>NA|TRBD1|TRBV6-5|TRBJ2-7
CASSSPTGGAGEQYF
TGTGCCAGCAGTTCCCCGACAGGGGGCGCGGGGGAGCAGTACTTC
>NA|TRBD2|TRBV6-1|TRBJ2-7
CASSENGASGTGEQYF
TGTGCCAGCAGTGAAAATGGAGCTAGCGGAACGGGGGAGCAGTACTTC
>NA|NA|TRBV30|TRBJ2-2
CAWRAGGSTGELFF
TGTGCCTGGAGAGCAGGGGGGAGCACCGGGGAGCTGTTTTTT
>NA|NA|TRBV6-5|TRBJ2-1
CASSYSRGDPYNEQFF
TGTGCCAGCAGTTACTCGCGCGGGGATCCCTACAATGAGCAGTTCTTC
>NA|TRBD1|TRBV4-3|TRBJ2-3
CASSREQGARDTQYF
TGCGCCAGCAGCCGAGAACAGGGGGCAAGAGATACGCAGTATTTT
>NA|NA|TRBV7-2|TRBJ1-5
CASSPDGGGGQPQHF
TGTGCCAGCAGCCCAGATGGGGGCGGCGGTCAGCCCCAGCATTTT
>NA|TRBD1|TRBV30|TRBJ2-4
CAWTGTGGNIQYF
TGTGCCTGGACCGGGACAGGGGGAAACATTCAGTACTTC
>NA|NA|TRBV5-1|TRBJ2-1
CASSLYTSSADEQFF
TGCGCCAGCAGCTTGTATACCTCGAGTGCTGATGAGCAGTTCTTC
>NA|TRBD1|TRBV10-3|TRBJ1-2
CAIRPGQGTNYGYTF
TGTGCCATCAGACCCGGACAGGGCACTAACTATGGCTACACCTTC
>few|NA|TRBV27|TRBJ1-2
CASSLYRDDYGYTF
TGTGCCAGCAGTTTATACAGGGACGATTATGGCTACACCTTC
>NA|TRBD1|TRBV28|TRBJ2-5
CASSPPGTGKETQYF
TGTGCCAGCAGTCCTCCAGGGACAGGGAAGGAGACCCAGTACTTC
>NA|NA|TRBV2|TRBJ2-1
CASRGGDEQFF
TGTGCCAGCAGAGGGGGAGATGAGCAGTTCTTC
>few|TRBD1|TRBV6-1|TRBJ1-2
CASSEAHSNRGLYTF
TGTGCCAGCAGTGAAGCGCACTCTAACAGGGGGCTCTACACCTTC
>few|NA|TRBV18|TRBJ2-1
CASSPSWSSYNEQFF
TGTGCCAGCTCACCGAGCTGGAGCTCCTACAATGAGCAGTTCTTC
>NA|NA|TRBV6-5|TRBJ1-3
CASISGSSLGNTIYF
TGTGCCAGCATATCGGGATCCTCACTCGGAAACACCATATATTTT